The 10 T cell receptor beta chains given below trace back to one sample, sequenced in a study of identical twins (dated by TCRdb to about 2016). Receptors were amplified or captured by 5' RACE. The sequencing machine was an Illumina HiSeq 2000. TCRdb reran the public reads through fastp at Q25 and MiXCR, keeping productive beta chains. For every CDR3 protein sequence, its rows merge into one entry that carries the most common genes and DNA. The sample table holds more than 400,000 distinct CDR3 sequences, of which around 15% were seen once. The top ten constitute 0.44% of the sample. Another study also made use of these data, one on yellow fever vaccine responses in identical twins.

The sample consisted of CD4+ T cells sorted from blood. These receptors were collected from a woman aged 18 to 35 in good health.

The rearrangement uses TRBV10-3 and TRBJ1-2; D not certain. The CDR3 has 15 residues. CDR1 and CDR2 (germline): ENHRY, SYGVKD. The V end lost 4 bases, the J end lost 2 bases, and 14 bases lay between the germline ends. DNA of the CDR3: TGTGCCATCAGTGGGACTGAAGGCCGGAACTATGGCTACACCTTC. Protein product: CAISGTEGRNYGYTF.

This sequence joins TRBV12-3 or TRBV12-4 and TRBJ1-2; 7 bases map to TRBD1. Trimming removed 6 bases from V and 4 bases from J; junction bases left unmatched: 8. The CDR3 is made up of 14 amino acids. The CDR3 here is CASSRGQTIYGYTF. Written as DNA, the CDR3 is TGTGCCAGCAGCCGGGGACAGACTATCTATGGCTACACCTTC.

The rearrangement uses TRBV6-1 and TRBJ2-7; a possible D gene is TRBD2 (6 bases). Germline values: CDR1 MNHNS, CDR2 SASEGT. Deletions cut 6 bases from V and 4 bases from J, with 13 bases between. The CDR3 has 13 amino acids. The CDR3 here is CASREGGMYEQYF. The CDR3 DNA reads as TGTGCCAGCAGGGAGGGCGGAATGTACGAGCAGTACTTC.

The genes are TRBV9 and TRBJ2-3; D is unresolved. Germline CDR1 is SGDLS and CDR2 is YYNGEE. The V and J ends lost 3 bases and 0 bases respectively, with 11 bases between them. The CDR3 covers 15 residues. For the CDR3, the DNA is TGTGCCAGCAGCGCCAACAGTAAAAGCACAGATACGCAGTATTTT. It codes for CASSANSKSTDTQYF.

This clonotype appeared a few times. The chain carries TRBV3-1 and TRBJ1-2; D uncertain. Germline values: CDR1 LGHDT, CDR2 YNNKEL (reference sequence). This CDR3 contains 13 residues. The V and J ends lost 4 bases and 2 bases respectively, with 8 bases between them. CDR3 loop: CASSPVGNYGYTF. In DNA form, the CDR3 reads TGTGCCAGCAGCCCCGTTGGAAACTATGGCTACACCTTC.

The rearrangement links TRBV5-1 to TRBJ2-3; 7 bases agree with TRBD2. V trimming: 4 bases; J trimming: 1 base; junction bases outside the gene matches: 6. Germline V lookup: CDR1 SGHRS, CDR2 YFSETQ. This CDR3 contains 15 residues. The CDR3 here is CASSQSRGGTDTQYF. The CDR3 DNA is TGCGCCAGCAGCCAAAGCCGGGGGGGCACAGATACGCAGTATTTT.

This clonotype came up a few times. V usage is TRBV5-6 and J usage is TRBJ2-3, with D maybe TRBD2 (5 bases). The V and J ends lost 4 bases and 0 bases respectively, with 12 bases between them. In germline, CDR1 is SGHDT, CDR2 YYEEEE. The CDR3 runs 15 residues. CDR3 amino acids: CASSPLGVSTDTQYF. The DNA of the CDR3 is TGTGCCAGCAGCCCCCTCGGGGTAAGCACAGATACGCAGTATTTT.

J is TRBJ2-1 and V is TRBV10-3, with 10 bases matching TRBD2. Per the germline V gene, CDR1 is ENHRY and CDR2 is SYGVKD. The CDR3 contains 15 residues. The V and J ends lost 8 bases and 5 bases, in that order; junction bases with no gene match: 9. CDR3 sequence: CAISRLAGPDNEQFF. The DNA for the CDR3 is TGTGCCATCTCCCGACTAGCGGGTCCTGACAATGAGCAGTTCTTC.

A few counts support this clonotype. CDR3 residues: CASSQGRPGTYEQYF. CDR3 nucleotide sequence: TGCGCCAGCAGCCAAGGACGCCCGGGAACCTACGAGCAGTACTTC. This chain joins TRBV4-1 and TRBJ2-7; D perhaps matches TRBD2 (5 bases). Germline CDR1 and CDR2: MGHRA and YSYEKL. V was trimmed by 1 base and J by 2 bases, leaving 12 bases between them. This CDR3 spans 15 amino acids.

This clonotype was detected only a few times. The chain couples TRBV12-3 or TRBV12-4 to TRBJ2-7; 14 bases agree with TRBD2. The CDR3 extends over 16 amino acids. Trimming took 5 bases from V and 2 from J; bases not matched to a gene: 5. For the CDR3, the DNA is TGTGCCAGCAGTAGAGGACTAGCGGGGGGCCCCTACGAGCAGTACGTC. Its protein is CASSRGLAGGPYEQYV.